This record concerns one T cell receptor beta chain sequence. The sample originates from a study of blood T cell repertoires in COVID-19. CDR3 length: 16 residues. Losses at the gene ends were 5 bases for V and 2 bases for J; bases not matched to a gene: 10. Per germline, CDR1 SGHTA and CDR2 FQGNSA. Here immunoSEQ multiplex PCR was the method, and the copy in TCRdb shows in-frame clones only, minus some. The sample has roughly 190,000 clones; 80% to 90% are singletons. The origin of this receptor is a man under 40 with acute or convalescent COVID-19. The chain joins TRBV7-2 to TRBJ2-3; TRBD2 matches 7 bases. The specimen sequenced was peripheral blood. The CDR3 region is CASSPRGAGITDTQYF. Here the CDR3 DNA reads TGTGCCAGCAGCCCCCGGGGAGCGGGGATCACAGATACGCAGTATTTT.